This TCR beta chain was captured by sequencing in a study of beta chain features in type 1 diabetes. Regarding the study as a whole: Whether HLA type influences TCRB rearrangement remained unresolved here.

Germline lookup yields CDR1 LNHDA and CDR2 SQIVND (reference sequence). This CDR3 comprises 12 residues. V lost 2 bases to trimming and J lost 4 bases, with 4 bases between them. Sorted populations all had greater than 98% purity. cDNA synthesis used the whole RNA isolate, giving expressed TCRB sequences. Data came from immunoSEQ multiplex PCR; TCRdb stores just in-frame clones and leaves some out. This sample has under 450,000 clones; 11% to 15% occur once, and the top ten carry about 0.034%. Remarks on this clone: Antigen unknown.

This chain connects TRBV19 to TRBJ2-3; D unclear. This receptor was identified in a man aged 30 to 39 in good health. Sequences were obtained from naive CD4+ T cells from blood. CDR3 in amino acids: CASSISADTQYF. As DNA, the CDR3 is TGTGCCAGTAGTATAAGCGCAGATACGCAGTATTTT.